Listed below are T cell receptor beta chains from one sample, sequenced in a study of STAT5B mutations in CD4+ large granular lymphocyte leukemia. Some clones are missing from TCRdb's copy, which holds only in-frame ones; the method was immunoSEQ multiplex PCR. The table has about 40,000 clones, around 81% seen once. Input material: CD4+ T cells from blood buffy coats. All receptors come from a human donor in good health. Each CDR3 is given with its conserved first and last residue. Each record gives: J gene, V gene, D gene, clone size, CDR3 protein, CDR3 DNA. A D gene is named only where the DNA matches it firmly. Clone size is given for some rows only: seen once, a few or many times, or a class if the clone is expanded.

TRBJ2-3	TRBV5-1	TRBD2	NA	CASSSGLAGKDTQYF	TGCGCCAGCAGCTCTGGACTAGCGGGAAAAGATACGCAGTATTTT
TRBJ2-5	TRBV2	NA	once	CASSDMGQGKETQYF	TGTGCCAGCAGTGATATGGGGCAGGGGAAAGAGACCCAGTACTTC
TRBJ1-1	TRBV7-9	NA	NA	CASSDVTEAFF	TGTGCCAGCAGCGACGTCACTGAAGCTTTCTTT
TRBJ1-3	TRBV6-5	NA	NA	CASSTVSSGNTIYF	TGTGCCAGCAGCACAGTATCCTCTGGAAACACCATATATTTT
TRBJ2-5	TRBV4-2	NA	NA	CASSPGPKETQYF	TGTGCCAGCAGCCCTGGACCAAAGGAGACCCAGTACTTC
TRBJ1-1	TRBV19	NA	NA	CASSIGGNTEAFF	TGTGCCAGTAGTATTGGAGGGAACACTGAAGCTTTCTTT
TRBJ2-3	TRBV6-5	TRBD2	NA	CASSSTSNTQYF	TGTGCCAGCAGTTCGACTAGCAATACGCAGTATTTT
TRBJ1-5	TRBV7-9	NA	NA	CASSLEGGFFSNQPQHF	TGTGCCAGCAGCTTAGAAGGCGGGTTCTTTAGCAATCAGCCCCAGCATTTT
TRBJ1-2	TRBV9	NA	few	CASSVGPAGQPYGYTF	TGTGCCAGCAGCGTAGGGCCAGCGGGCCAGCCCTATGGCTACACCTTC
TRBJ1-2	TRBV5-1	NA	NA	CASSSTATYGYTF	TGCGCCAGCAGCTCTACAGCAACCTATGGCTACACCTTC
TRBJ2-2	TRBV7-6	TRBD2	NA	CASRRLAGPPTGELFF	TGTGCCAGCAGGCGGTTAGCGGGCCCGCCAACCGGGGAGCTGTTTTTT
TRBJ2-7	TRBV29-1	NA	NA	CSVSESRGSSYEQYF	TGCAGCGTTTCAGAGTCCAGAGGCAGCTCCTACGAGCAGTACTTC
TRBJ2-7	TRBV28	NA	NA	CASRVYRSNYEQYF	TGTGCCAGCAGAGTTTACCGGTCCAACTACGAGCAGTACTTC
TRBJ2-5	TRBV27	NA	NA	CASTLTGTLWYF	TGTGCCAGCACCCTAACCGGGACCCTCTGGTACTTC
TRBJ2-7	TRBV4-2	TRBD1	few	CASSQVAAGTGGYEQYF	TGTGCCAGCAGCCAAGTTGCGGCTGGGACAGGGGGGTACGAGCAGTACTTC